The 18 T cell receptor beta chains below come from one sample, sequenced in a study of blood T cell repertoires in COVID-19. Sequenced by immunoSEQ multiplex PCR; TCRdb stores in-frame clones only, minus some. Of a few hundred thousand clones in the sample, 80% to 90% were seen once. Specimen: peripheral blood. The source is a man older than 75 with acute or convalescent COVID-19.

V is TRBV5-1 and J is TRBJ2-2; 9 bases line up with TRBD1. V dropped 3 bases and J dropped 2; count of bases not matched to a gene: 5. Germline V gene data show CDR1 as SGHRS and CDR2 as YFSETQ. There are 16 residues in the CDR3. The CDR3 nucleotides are TGCGCCAGCAGCTGGGCGGGACAGGGCAACACCGGGGAGCTGTTTTTT. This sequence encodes CASSWAGQGNTGELFF.

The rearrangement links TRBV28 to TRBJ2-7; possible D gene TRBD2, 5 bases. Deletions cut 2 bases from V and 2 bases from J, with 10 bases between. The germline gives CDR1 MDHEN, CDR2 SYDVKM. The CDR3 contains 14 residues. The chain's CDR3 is CASSLAGSTYEQYF. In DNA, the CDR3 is TGTGCCAGCAGTTTAGCGGGTTCGACCTACGAGCAGTACTTC.

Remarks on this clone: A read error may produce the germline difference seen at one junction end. The CDR3: CASSWGGVTYEQHF. The CDR3 DNA sequence: TGTGCCAGCAGCTGGGGGGGGGTAACCTACGAGCAGCACTTC. V usage is TRBV7-2 and J usage is TRBJ2-7; 7 bases align to TRBD2. The CDR3 runs to 14 residues. Looked up from germline, CDR1 is SGHTA and CDR2 is FQGNSA.

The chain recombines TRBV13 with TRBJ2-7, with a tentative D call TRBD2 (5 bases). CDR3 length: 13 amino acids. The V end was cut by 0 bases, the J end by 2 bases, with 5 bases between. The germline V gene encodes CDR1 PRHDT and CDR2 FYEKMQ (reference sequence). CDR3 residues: CASSLGTTYEQYF. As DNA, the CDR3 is TGTGCCAGCAGCTTAGGGACTACCTACGAGCAGTACTTC.

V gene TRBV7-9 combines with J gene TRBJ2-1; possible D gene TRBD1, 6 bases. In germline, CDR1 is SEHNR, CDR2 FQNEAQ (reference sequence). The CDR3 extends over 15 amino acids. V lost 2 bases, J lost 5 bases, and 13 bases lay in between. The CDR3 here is CASSLNQGRNNEQFF. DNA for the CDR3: TGTGCCAGCAGCTTAAATCAGGGGCGGAACAATGAGCAGTTCTTC.

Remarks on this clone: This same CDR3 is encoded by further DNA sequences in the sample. The CDR3 nucleotides are TGCGCCAGCAGCTTGGGCGGGTCGTACAATGAGCAGTTCTTC. Residues: CASSLGGSYNEQFF. The rearrangement links TRBV5-1 to TRBJ2-1; a possible D gene is TRBD2 (5 bases). With 0 bases removed from V and 4 bases from J, the gap between germline ends came to 8 bases. Germline V gene sequence: CDR1 SGHRS, CDR2 YFSETQ. This CDR3 has 14 residues.

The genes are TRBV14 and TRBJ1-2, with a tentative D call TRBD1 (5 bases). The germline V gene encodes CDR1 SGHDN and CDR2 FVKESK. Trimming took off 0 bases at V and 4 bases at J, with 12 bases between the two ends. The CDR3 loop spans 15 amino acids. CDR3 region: CASSQDLAGLYGYTF. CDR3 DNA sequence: TGTGCCAGCAGCCAAGACCTGGCAGGGCTCTATGGCTACACCTTC.

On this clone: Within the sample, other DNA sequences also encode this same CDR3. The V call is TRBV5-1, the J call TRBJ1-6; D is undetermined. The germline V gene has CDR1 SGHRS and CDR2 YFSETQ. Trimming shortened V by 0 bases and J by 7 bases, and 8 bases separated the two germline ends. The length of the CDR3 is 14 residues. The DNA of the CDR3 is TGCGCCAGCAGCTTGGGAGGGTTCAATTCACCCCTCCACTTT. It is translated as CASSLGGFNSPLHF.

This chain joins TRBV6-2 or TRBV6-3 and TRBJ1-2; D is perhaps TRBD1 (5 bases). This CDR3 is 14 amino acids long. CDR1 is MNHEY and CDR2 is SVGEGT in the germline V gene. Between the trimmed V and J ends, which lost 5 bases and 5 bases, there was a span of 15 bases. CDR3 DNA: TGTGCCAGCAGTGCCCAGGGTTCTGGTTATGGCTACACCTTC. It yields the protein CASSAQGSGYGYTF.

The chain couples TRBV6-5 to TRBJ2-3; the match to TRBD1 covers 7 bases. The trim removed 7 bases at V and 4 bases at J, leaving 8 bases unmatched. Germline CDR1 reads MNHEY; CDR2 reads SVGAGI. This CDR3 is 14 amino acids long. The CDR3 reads CASTRQGWADTQYF. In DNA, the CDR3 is TGTGCCAGCACCAGACAGGGCTGGGCAGATACGCAGTATTTT.

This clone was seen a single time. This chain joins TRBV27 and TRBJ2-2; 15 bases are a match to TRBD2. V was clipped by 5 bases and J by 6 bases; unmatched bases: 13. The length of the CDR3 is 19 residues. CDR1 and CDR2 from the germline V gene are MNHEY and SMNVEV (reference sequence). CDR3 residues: CASSHRTSGRADLPGELFF. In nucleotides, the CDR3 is TGTGCCAGCAGTCACCGGACTAGCGGGAGGGCTGATTTACCCGGGGAGCTGTTTTTT.

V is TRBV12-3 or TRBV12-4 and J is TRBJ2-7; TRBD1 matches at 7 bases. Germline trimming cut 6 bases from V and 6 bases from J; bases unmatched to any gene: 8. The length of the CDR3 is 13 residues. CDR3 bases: TGTGCCAGCAGAAACCTACACAGGGGCGAGCAGTACTTC. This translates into CASRNLHRGEQYF.

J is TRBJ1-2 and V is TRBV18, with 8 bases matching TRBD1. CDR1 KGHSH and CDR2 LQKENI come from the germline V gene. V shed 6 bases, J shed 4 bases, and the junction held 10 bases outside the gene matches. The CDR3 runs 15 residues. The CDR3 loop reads CASSLSDRGSYGYTF. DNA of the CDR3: TGTGCCAGCTCGCTAAGCGACAGGGGAAGCTATGGCTACACCTTC.

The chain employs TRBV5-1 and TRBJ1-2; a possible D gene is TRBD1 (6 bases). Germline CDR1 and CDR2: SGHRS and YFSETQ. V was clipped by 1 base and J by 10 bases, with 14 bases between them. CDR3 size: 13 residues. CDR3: CASSLTDSEDYTF. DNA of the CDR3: TGCGCCAGCAGCTTGACGGACAGCGAAGACTACACCTTC.

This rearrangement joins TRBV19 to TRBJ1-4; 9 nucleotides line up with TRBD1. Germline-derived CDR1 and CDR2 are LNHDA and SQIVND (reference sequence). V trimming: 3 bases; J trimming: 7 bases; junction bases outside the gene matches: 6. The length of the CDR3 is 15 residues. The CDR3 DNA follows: TGTGCCAGTAGTATCACAGGGGGCGCATCTGAAAAACTGTTTTTT. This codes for CASSITGGASEKLFF. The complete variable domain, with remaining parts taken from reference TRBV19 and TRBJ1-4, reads DGGITQSPKYLFRKEGQNVTLSCEQNLNHDAMYWYRQDPGQGLRLIYYSQIVNDFQKGDIAEGYSVSREKKESFPLTVTSAQKNPTAFYLCASSITGGASEKLFFGSGTQLSVL.

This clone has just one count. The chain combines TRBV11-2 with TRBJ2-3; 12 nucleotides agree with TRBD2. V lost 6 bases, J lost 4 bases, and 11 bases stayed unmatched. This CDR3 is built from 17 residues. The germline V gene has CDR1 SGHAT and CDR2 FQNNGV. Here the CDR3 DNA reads TGTGCCAGCAGTTTTAGGGCTAGCGGGAGGGTATCAGATACGCAGTATTTT. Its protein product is CASSFRASGRVSDTQYF.

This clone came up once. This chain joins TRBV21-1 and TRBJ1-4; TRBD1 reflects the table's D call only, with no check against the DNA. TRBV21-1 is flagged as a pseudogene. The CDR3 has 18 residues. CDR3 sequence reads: CASSKLPAIDRGCEKLFF. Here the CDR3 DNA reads TGTGCCAGCAGCAAATTACCCGCCATTGACAGGGGTTGTGAAAAACTGTTTTTT.

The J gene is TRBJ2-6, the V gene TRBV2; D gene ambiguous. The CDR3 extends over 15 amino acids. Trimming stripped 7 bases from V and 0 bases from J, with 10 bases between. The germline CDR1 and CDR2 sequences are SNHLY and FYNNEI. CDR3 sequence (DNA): TGTGCCAGCACACCCCCGCGCTCTGGGGCCAACGTCCTGACTTTC. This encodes CASTPPRSGANVLTF.